The TCR beta chain described here comes from a study of post-analysis software for immune sequencing data. Prepared libraries of TCR beta cDNA carried unique molecular identifiers. From the PCR reads, TCRdb called clonotypes with MiXCR, one entry per CDR3 protein. The sample carries hundreds of thousands of distinct CDR3 sequences, about 57% recorded once. This clonotype was seen a handful of times. Its antigen remains unidentified. Study-level results: TRBV segments more frequent in patients than in controls numbered roughly 5 and included TRBV5-6, TRBV5-1 and TRBV20-1.

CDR3 length: 14 residues. Germline V CDR1 and CDR2: MGHDK, SYGVNS. Trimming shortened V by 5 bases and J by 6 bases, and 16 bases separated the two germline ends. This rearrangement joins TRBV25-1 to TRBJ1-2, with D possibly TRBD1 on 6 matching bases. This TCR was sampled from a girl between 10 and 17 years old with multiple sclerosis. Sequenced input: blood. CDR3 DNA: TGTGCCAGCAGTACAGGGACTGCTGTCAATGGCTACACCTTC. Translation gives CASSTGTAVNGYTF.